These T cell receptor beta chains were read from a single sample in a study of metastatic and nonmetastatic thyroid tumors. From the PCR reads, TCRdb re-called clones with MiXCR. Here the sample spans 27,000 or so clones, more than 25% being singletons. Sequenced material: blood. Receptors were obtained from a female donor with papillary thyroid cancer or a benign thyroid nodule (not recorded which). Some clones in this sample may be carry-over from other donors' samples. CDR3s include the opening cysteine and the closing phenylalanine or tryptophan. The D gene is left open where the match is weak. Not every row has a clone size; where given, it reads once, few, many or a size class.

TGTGCCAGCAGCCAAGGTGGAACCCAGTACTTC,CASSQGGTQYF,TRBJ2-5,many,TRBV7-2,.
TGTGCCAGCAGCCGTCAGGCCGGCGGGAGCACAGATACGCAGTATTTT,CASSRQAGGSTDTQYF,TRBJ2-3,many,TRBV3-1,.
TGCAGTGCTAGGGGTGGGGGTAAAGGTCAGCCCCAGCATTTT,CSARGGGKGQPQHF,TRBJ1-5,.,TRBV20-1,.
TGTGCCAGCAGCTACCGACTAGCGGGAGGCCAAGAGACCCAGTACTTC,CASSYRLAGGQETQYF,TRBJ2-5,.,TRBV5-5,TRBD2
TGTGCTAGCAGCCCCGGGACAGGTCGGGGAAACACCATATATTTT,CASSPGTGRGNTIYF,TRBJ1-3,many,TRBV7-7,TRBD1
TGCGCCAGCAGCTCGGGGACTAGTGCGGTTAAATACACAGATACGCAGTATTTT,CASSSGTSAVKYTDTQYF,TRBJ2-3,.,TRBV5-1,TRBD2
TGTGCCAGCAGTTCCTGGACAGGGGCCACCTATAATTCACCCCTCCACTTT,CASSSWTGATYNSPLHF,TRBJ1-6,few,TRBV27,TRBD1
TGTGCCAGCTCGGACAGCAAAGGGGATACGCAGTATTTT,CASSDSKGDTQYF,TRBJ2-3,many,TRBV18,.
TGTGCCAGCAGCTCCGACAGGGTAACTAGCACAGATACGCAGTATTTT,CASSSDRVTSTDTQYF,TRBJ2-3,medium-sized,TRBV6-2/TRBV6-3,TRBD1
TGTGCCAGCAGTTTTATCGTCTACACCTTC,CASSFIVYTF,TRBJ1-2,few,TRBV6-2/TRBV6-3,.
TGCAGTGCTAGAAACAGGGTGAAGGGCAACACCGGGGAGCTGTTTTTT,CSARNRVKGNTGELFF,TRBJ2-2,medium-sized,TRBV20-1,.
TGTGCCAGCAGTAGGACTAGCAGTGCCTACGAGCAGTACTTC,CASSRTSSAYEQYF,TRBJ2-7,few,TRBV27,TRBD2
TGTGCCACCAGTTTTGGTTACGAGCAGTACTTC,CATSFGYEQYF,TRBJ2-7,few,TRBV24-1,.
TGTGCCAGCACGAGTCCCTCGGGAACTGAAGCTTTCTTT,CASTSPSGTEAFF,TRBJ1-1,few,TRBV28,.
TGCAGCGTAGCCACTAGCACCGAGACCCAGTACTTC,CSVATSTETQYF,TRBJ2-5,many,TRBV29-1,.
TGTGCCAGCTCACCGGGACTAGCAGAAGAGACCCAGTACTTC,CASSPGLAEETQYF,TRBJ2-5,.,TRBV18,TRBD2
TGTGCCTGGGCCGATGAGACCCAGTACTTC,CAWADETQYF,TRBJ2-5,many,TRBV30,.
TGCAGCGTAGCACAGACAGGGGGGAAGGGTGGCTACACCTTC,CSVAQTGGKGGYTF,TRBJ1-2,many,TRBV29-1,TRBD1
TGTGCCAGCAGCTTATCTGGAACTCAGTTTCTTGGCTACACCTTC,CASSLSGTQFLGYTF,TRBJ1-2,.,TRBV7-2,.
TGTGCCAGCAGTGAAGACGGGGACACAACTAATGAAAAACTGTTTTTT,CASSEDGDTTNEKLFF,TRBJ1-4,many,TRBV2,.
TGTGCCAGCAGTGAATGGAGTTACGAGCAGTACTTC,CASSEWSYEQYF,TRBJ2-7,.,TRBV6-1,.